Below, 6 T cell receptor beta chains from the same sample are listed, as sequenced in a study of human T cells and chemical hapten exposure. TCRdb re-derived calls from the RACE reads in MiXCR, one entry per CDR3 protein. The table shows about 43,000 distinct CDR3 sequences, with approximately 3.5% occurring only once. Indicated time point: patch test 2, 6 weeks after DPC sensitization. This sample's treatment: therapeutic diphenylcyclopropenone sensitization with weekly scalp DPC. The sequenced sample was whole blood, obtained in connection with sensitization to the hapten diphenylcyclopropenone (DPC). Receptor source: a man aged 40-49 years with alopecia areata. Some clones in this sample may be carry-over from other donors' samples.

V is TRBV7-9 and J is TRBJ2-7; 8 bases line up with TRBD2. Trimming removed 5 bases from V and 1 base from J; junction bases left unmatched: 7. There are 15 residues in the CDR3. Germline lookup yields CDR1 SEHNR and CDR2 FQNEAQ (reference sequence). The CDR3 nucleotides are TGTGCCAGCAGCCATCGACTAGCGATGTCCTACGAGCAGTACTTC. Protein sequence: CASSHRLAMSYEQYF.

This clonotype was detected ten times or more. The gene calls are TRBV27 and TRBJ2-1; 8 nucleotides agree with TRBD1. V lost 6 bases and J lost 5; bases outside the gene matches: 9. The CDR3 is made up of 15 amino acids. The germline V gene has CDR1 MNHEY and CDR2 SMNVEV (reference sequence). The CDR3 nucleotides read TGTGCCAGCAGCCCTAAAGACAGGGGAAACAATGAGCAGTTCTTC. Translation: CASSPKDRGNNEQFF.

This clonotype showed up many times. CDR3 nucleotides: TGTGCCAGCAGCCAGGGGGCCAGGCCTAGCACAGATACGCAGTATTTT. This gives the protein CASSQGARPSTDTQYF. The chain uses TRBV5-4 and TRBJ2-3; TRBD1 matches at 8 bases. The CDR3 runs to 16 residues. The J segment lost 0 bases and the V segment lost 4 bases, leaving 7 bases of the junction unmatched. Germline V gene data show CDR1 as SGHNT and CDR2 as YYREEE (reference sequence).

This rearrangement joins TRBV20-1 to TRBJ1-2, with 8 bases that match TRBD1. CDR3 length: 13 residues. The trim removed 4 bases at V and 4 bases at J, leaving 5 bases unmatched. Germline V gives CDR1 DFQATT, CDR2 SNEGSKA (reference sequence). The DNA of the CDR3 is TGCAGTGCTATGGGACAGGAAATCTATGGCTACACCTTC. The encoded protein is CSAMGQEIYGYTF.

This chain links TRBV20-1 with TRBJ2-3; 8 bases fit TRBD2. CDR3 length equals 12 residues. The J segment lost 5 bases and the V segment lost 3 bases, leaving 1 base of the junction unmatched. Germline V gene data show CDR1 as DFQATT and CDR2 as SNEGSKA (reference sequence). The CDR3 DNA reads TGCAGTGCTAGGGGACTAGAAGATACGCAGTATTTT. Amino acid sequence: CSARGLEDTQYF.

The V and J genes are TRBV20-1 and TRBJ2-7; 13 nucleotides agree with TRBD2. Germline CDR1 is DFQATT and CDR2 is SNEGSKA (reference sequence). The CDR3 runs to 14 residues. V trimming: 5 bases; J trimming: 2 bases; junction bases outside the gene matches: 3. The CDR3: CSAPLAGGPYEQYF. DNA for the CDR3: TGCAGTGCTCCACTAGCGGGAGGGCCCTACGAGCAGTACTTC.